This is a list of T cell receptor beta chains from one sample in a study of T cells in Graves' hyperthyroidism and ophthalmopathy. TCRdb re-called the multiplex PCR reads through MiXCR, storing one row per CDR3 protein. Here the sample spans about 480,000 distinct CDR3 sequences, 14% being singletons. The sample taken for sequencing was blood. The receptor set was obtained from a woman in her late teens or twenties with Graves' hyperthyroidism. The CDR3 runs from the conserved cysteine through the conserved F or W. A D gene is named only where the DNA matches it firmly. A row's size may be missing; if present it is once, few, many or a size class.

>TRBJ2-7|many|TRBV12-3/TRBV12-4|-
CASGDYHEQYF
TGTGCCAGCGGGGATTATCACGAGCAGTACTTC
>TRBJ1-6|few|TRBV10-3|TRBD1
CAIRNPTGLSLHF
TGTGCCATCAGAAACCCGACAGGGTTGTCCCTCCACTTT
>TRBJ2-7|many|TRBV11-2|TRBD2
CASSLDGVAGSHEQYF
TGTGCCAGCAGCTTAGATGGAGTAGCGGGATCCCACGAGCAGTACTTC
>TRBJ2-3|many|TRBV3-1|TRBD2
CASSQNSGGTDTQYF
TGTGCCAGCAGCCAAAATAGCGGGGGGACAGATACGCAGTATTTT
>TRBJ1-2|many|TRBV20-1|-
CSARDFSRESGYTF
TGCAGTGCTAGAGATTTTAGTCGGGAGAGCGGCTACACCTTC
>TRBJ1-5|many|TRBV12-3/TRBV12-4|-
CASYRGGNQPQHF
TGTGCCAGCTATCGAGGGGGCAATCAGCCCCAGCATTTT
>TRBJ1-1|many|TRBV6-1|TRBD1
CASRRTGGGLLENTEAFF
TGTGCCAGCAGAAGGACAGGGGGAGGCTTACTGGAGAACACTGAAGCTTTCTTT
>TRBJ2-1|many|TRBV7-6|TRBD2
CASSLNGRNSYNEQFF
TGTGCCAGCAGCTTAAACGGGAGGAACTCCTACAATGAGCAGTTCTTC
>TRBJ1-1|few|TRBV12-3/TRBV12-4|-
CASSPTARQAMNTEAFF
TGTGCCAGCAGCCCTACGGCGAGACAGGCTATGAACACTGAAGCTTTCTTT
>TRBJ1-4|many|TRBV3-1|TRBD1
CASSQGQGREKLFF
TGTGCCAGCAGCCAAGGACAGGGCCGAGAAAAACTGTTTTTT
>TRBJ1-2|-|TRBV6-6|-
CASSYEPGTSNYGYTF
TGTGCCAGCAGTTACGAGCCAGGGACATCTAACTATGGCTACACCTTC
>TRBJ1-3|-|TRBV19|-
CASSPRGGDRPIYF
TGTGCCAGTAGCCCTAGAGGGGGGGATCGACCCATATATTTT
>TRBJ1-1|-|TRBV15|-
CATSRDRGVNTEAFF
TGTGCCACCAGCAGAGATCGAGGTGTAAACACTGAAGCTTTCTTT
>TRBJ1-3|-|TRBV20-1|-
CSASPDSWLSGNTIYF
TGCAGTGCTAGTCCGGACAGCTGGCTATCTGGAAACACCATATATTTT
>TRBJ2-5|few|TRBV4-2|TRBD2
CASSQDSGSEETQHF
TGTGCCAGCAGCCAAGATAGCGGGAGTGAAGAGACCCAGCACTTC
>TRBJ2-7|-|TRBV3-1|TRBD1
CASSKQDRQGEQYF
TGTGCCAGCAGCAAGCAGGACAGACAGGGCGAGCAGTACTTC
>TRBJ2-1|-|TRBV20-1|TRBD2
CSARVEPGLAGGRRWHEQFF
TGCAGTGCTAGAGTCGAACCGGGACTAGCGGGAGGGCGAAGATGGCATGAGCAGTTCTTC
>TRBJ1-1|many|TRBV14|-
CASSQDNMNTEAFF
TGTGCCAGCAGCCAAGACAACATGAACACTGAAGCTTTCTTT
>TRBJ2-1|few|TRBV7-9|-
CASSLLKSSSYNEQFF
TGTGCCAGCAGCTTACTGAAATCAAGCTCCTACAATGAGCAGTTCTTC
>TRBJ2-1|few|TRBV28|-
CASSLSSYEQFF
TGTGCCAGCAGTTTATCGAGTTATGAGCAGTTCTTC
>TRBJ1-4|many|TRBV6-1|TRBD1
CASSLQGGLNEKLFF
TGTGCCAGCAGTTTACAGGGGGGTCTTAATGAAAAACTGTTTTTT
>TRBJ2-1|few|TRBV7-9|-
CASSLVWRSSYNEQFF
TGTGCCAGCAGCTTAGTTTGGCGGAGCTCCTACAATGAGCAGTTCTTC
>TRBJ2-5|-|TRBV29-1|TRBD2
CSVIPGLAVQETQYF
TGCAGCGTTATTCCGGGACTAGCGGTCCAAGAGACCCAGTACTTC
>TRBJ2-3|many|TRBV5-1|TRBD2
CASSLVLAGGGDTQYF
TGCGCCAGCAGCTTGGTACTAGCGGGAGGTGGAGATACGCAGTATTTT
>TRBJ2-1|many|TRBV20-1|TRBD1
CSASRDSSSYNEQFF
TGCAGTGCCTCTAGGGACAGTAGCTCCTACAATGAGCAGTTCTTC
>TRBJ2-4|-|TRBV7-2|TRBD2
CASSPRTSGSFKNIQYF
TGTGCCAGCAGCCCACGGACTAGCGGGAGCTTCAAAAACATTCAGTACTTC
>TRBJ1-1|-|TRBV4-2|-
CASSQDWRTWNTEAFF
TGTGCCAGCAGCCAAGATTGGAGGACATGGAACACTGAAGCTTTCTTT
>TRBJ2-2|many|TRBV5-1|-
CASSLGLVGTGELFF
TGCGCCAGCAGCTTGGGATTAGTTGGCACCGGGGAGCTGTTTTTT
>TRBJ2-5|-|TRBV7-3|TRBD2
CASSANLAGGPETQYF
TGTGCCAGCAGCGCCAATCTAGCGGGAGGGCCGGAGACCCAGTACTTC